Listed below are T cell receptor beta chains from one sample, sequenced in a study of cytomegalovirus exposure and HLA in healthy donors. Data came from immunoSEQ multiplex PCR; TCRdb stores just in-frame clones and leaves some out. This table holds about 200,000 clones, roughly three quarters found once. The sequencing sample was made of PBMCs. The origin of the receptors is a woman aged 25 to 39 in good health and CMV-seronegative. Both conserved end residues are trimmed from each CDR3. A clone size is listed for some rows: how often the clone was seen (once, few, many), or a class if it is expanded.

J gene | V gene | clone size | CDR3 protein
TRBJ2-7 | TRBV18 | . | ASSPSGLAGAPNYEQY
TRBJ2-7 | TRBV7-8 | once | ASSLALASGTYEQY
TRBJ2-7 | TRBV5-6 | . | ATTRQGSYEQY
TRBJ1-1 | TRBV10-2 | . | ASSSERSMNTEAF
TRBJ1-1 | TRBV10-3 | . | AISDRDRAGTEAF
TRBJ1-2 | TRBV9 | once | ASSPLGWQRYGYT
TRBJ2-3 | TRBV9 | . | ASSVGTTLDTQY
TRBJ2-4 | TRBV15 | . | ATSRGRGDKNIQY
TRBJ1-6 | TRBV18 | . | ASSRPGQGQDSPLH
TRBJ1-4 | TRBV30 | . | AWSVGNGGADEKLF
TRBJ2-2 | TRBV5-1 | few | ASSPEPTGASTGELF
TRBJ1-4 | TRBV5-1 | . | ASSWGGQGATNEKLF
TRBJ2-2 | TRBV30 | . | ARSRGGRTGELF
TRBJ2-6 | TRBV5-1 | . | ASSFRDSGANVLT
TRBJ1-1 | TRBV29-1 | . | SVAQWGENTEAF
TRBJ2-5 | TRBV28 | . | ASSLFADKETQY
TRBJ2-1 | TRBV6-1 | . | ASSTPGQGANEQF
TRBJ1-2 | TRBV6-5 | . | ASSPGGVGGYT
TRBJ2-7 | TRBV6-5 | . | ASSYGAGNEQY
TRBJ2-7 | TRBV5-1 | . | ASSLETGAYEQY
TRBJ2-6 | TRBV11-2 | once | ASSLLFSSGANVLT
TRBJ2-7 | TRBV9 | . | ASSEQTGFSYEQY
TRBJ1-2 | TRBV4-1 | . | ASSQISTDLLYGYT
TRBJ2-1 | TRBV19 | . | ASSFRGEQF
TRBJ2-1 | TRBV29-1 | once | ADRGLF
TRBJ2-6 | TRBV19 | . | ASRGTGSGANVLT
TRBJ2-5 | TRBV7-9 | . | ASSFVRGQETQY
TRBJ2-5 | TRBV6-1 | few | ASRTRGWGETQY
TRBJ2-3 | TRBV30 | . | AGRTQTPTDTQY
TRBJ2-3 | TRBV19 | . | ASSGGTSGRTDTQY
TRBJ2-1 | TRBV11-2 | . | ASSTLTGASYNEQF
TRBJ2-7 | TRBV4-2 | . | ASSQDLGAYEQY
TRBJ2-1 | TRBV15 | . | ATSRELGRISYNEQF
TRBJ1-3 | TRBV18 | . | ASSPQLQNSGNTIY
TRBJ2-1 | TRBV7-8 | . | ASSLPRGQGSYNEQF
TRBJ1-1 | TRBV11-2 | few | ASSSRVVPF
TRBJ1-5 | TRBV2 | once | ASSRTGFDQPQH
TRBJ2-7 | TRBV27 | few | ASSSGLIVGEQY
TRBJ2-1 | TRBV4-1 | . | ASSQAGGAHNEQF
TRBJ2-3 | TRBV5-1 | . | ASSTGGTDTQY